Following are 13 T cell receptor beta chains from one sample sequenced in a study of cytomegalovirus exposure and HLA in healthy donors. Primers: 60 Vbeta forward and 13 Jbeta reverse. Some clones are missing from TCRdb's copy, which holds only in-frame ones; the method was immunoSEQ multiplex PCR. The sample includes roughly 160,000 clones, roughly 85% seen only once; the top ten take over 12%. The sequencing sample was made of PBMCs. The receptors here all came from a man between 50 and 59 years old in good health and CMV-seropositive.

The chain carries TRBV20-1 and TRBJ2-1; 8 bases line up with TRBD1. CDR1 is DFQATT and CDR2 is SNEGSKA in the germline V gene (reference sequence). The CDR3 spans 10 residues. The CDR3 spells CRTEGTGRFF. CDR3 nucleotides: TGCAGGACAGAGGGGACAGGAAGGTTCTTC.

This clone came up a few times. The rearrangement joins TRBV2 to TRBJ2-1; the D gene is possibly TRBD1 (6 bases). From germline, CDR1 is SNHLY and CDR2 FYNNEI. This CDR3 is built from 13 residues. V was trimmed by 8 bases and J by 6 bases, leaving 14 bases between them. The CDR3 nucleotides read TGTGCCAGCCACAGGGATGGTGGCAATGAGCAGTTCTTC. Residues: CASHRDGGNEQFF. The full variable domain, with the rest looked up from reference TRBV2 and TRBJ2-1, is EPEVTQTPSHQVTQMGQEVILRCVPISNHLYFYWYRQILGQKVEFLVSFYNNEISEKSEIFDDQFSVERPDGSNFTLKIRSTKLEDSAMYFCASHRDGGNEQFFGPGTRLTVL.

The chain uses TRBV2 and TRBJ1-4, with D unresolved. Germline V gene sequence: CDR1 SNHLY, CDR2 FYNNEI. Trimming shortened V by 1 base and J by 8 bases, and 11 bases separated the two germline ends. CDR3 length equals 14 residues. The CDR3 sequence: CASSEDNRVEKLFF. The CDR3 DNA sequence: TGTGCCAGCAGTGAAGATAACCGGGTGGAAAAACTGTTTTTT.

The chain carries TRBV6-1 and TRBJ1-1, with 7 nucleotides matching TRBD1. CDR3 size: 15 residues. The V gene's germline CDR1 is MNHNS and CDR2 SASEGT. V lost 6 bases and J lost 4; bases outside the gene matches: 11. The CDR3 bases are TGTGCCAGCAGACGACAGGGAATAGGTAGCACTGAAGCTTTCTTT. Its protein product is CASRRQGIGSTEAFF.

The chain carries TRBV5-5 and TRBJ1-1; D gene ambiguous. V was shortened by 5 bases and J by 1 base, with 6 bases between the two germline ends. This CDR3 is 12 amino acids long. Per germline, CDR1 SGHKS and CDR2 YYEKEE (reference sequence). The CDR3 spells CASRSRNTEAFF. The CDR3 coding sequence is TGTGCCAGCAGGTCGAGGAACACTGAAGCTTTCTTT.

The CDR3 DNA sequence: TGTGCCAGCAGCTTAAGACAGCTTAATTCACCCCTCCACTTT. Its translation is CASSLRQLNSPLHF. The chain has TRBV7-9 and TRBJ1-6; possible D gene TRBD1, 5 bases. Trimming removed 2 bases from V and 6 bases from J, with 8 bases in between. CDR1 and CDR2 (germline): SEHNR, FQNEAQ (reference sequence). The CDR3 runs 14 residues.

The J gene is TRBJ2-5, the V gene TRBV5-1; 9 bases line up with TRBD1. The V gene's germline CDR1 is SGHRS and CDR2 YFSETQ. The CDR3 sequence is 16 residues long. Trimming removed 4 bases from V and 1 base from J; junction bases left unmatched: 8. The chain's CDR3 is CASSQDRGYPQETQYF. The DNA for the CDR3 is TGCGCCAGCAGCCAGGACAGGGGATACCCCCAAGAGACCCAGTACTTC.

This sequence joins TRBV5-4 and TRBJ2-5; 8 nucleotides agree with TRBD2. V lost 4 bases and J lost 3; bases outside the gene matches: 11. The germline CDR1 and CDR2 sequences are SGHNT and YYREEE (reference sequence). This CDR3 has 16 amino acids. The CDR3 reads CASSGRGGPDEETQYF. CDR3 coding DNA: TGTGCCAGCAGCGGCCGCGGGGGGCCCGACGAAGAGACCCAGTACTTC.

This chain connects TRBV9 to TRBJ2-2; 10 bases map to TRBD2. V was clipped by 3 bases and J by 5 bases; unmatched bases: 10. CDR3 length: 17 residues. Germline assignment: CDR1 SGDLS and CDR2 YYNGEE. CDR3 region: CASSASGGDSGTGELFF. The CDR3 DNA is TGTGCCAGCAGCGCTAGCGGGGGTGACTCGGGGACCGGGGAGCTGTTTTTT.

This clone was picked up a small number of times. The CDR3 region is CATSRDRDSPYSPLHF. The CDR3 DNA follows: TGTGCCACCAGCAGAGATCGGGACAGTCCATATTCACCCCTCCACTTT. V gene TRBV15 combines with J gene TRBJ1-6, with 7 bases aligning to TRBD1. CDR1 and CDR2 (germline): LNHNV, YYDKDF (reference sequence). Losses at the gene ends were 0 bases for V and 8 bases for J; bases not matched to a gene: 7. CDR3 length equals 16 residues.

The rearrangement links TRBV10-1 to TRBJ1-5; weak D call: TRBD1 (5 bases). Germline loops: CDR1 WNHNN, CDR2 SYGVQD (reference sequence). The ends were cut back, 7 bases at V and 4 bases at J, with 17 bases in the middle. The CDR3 extends over 15 amino acids. The CDR3 spells CASKTWGGVNQPQHF. CDR3 DNA: TGCGCCAGCAAGACCTGGGGGGGAGTAAATCAGCCCCAGCATTTT.

The chain combines TRBV7-8 with TRBJ2-1; 7 nucleotides match TRBD1. Unmatched junction bases numbered 12, after V lost 7 bases and J lost 6 bases. Germline V lookup: CDR1 SGHVS, CDR2 FQNEAQ. The CDR3 runs to 15 residues. The CDR3 region is CASTTGVGLGNEQFF. In nucleotides, the CDR3 is TGTGCCAGCACCACAGGGGTGGGTTTGGGCAATGAGCAGTTCTTC.

The CDR3 region has the DNA TGTGCCAGCATGCGGGACAGGAGCACTGAAGCTTTCTTT. Its translation: CASMRDRSTEAFF. V is TRBV6-1 and J is TRBJ1-1, with 8 bases matching TRBD1. The length of the CDR3 is 13 residues. In germline, CDR1 is MNHNS, CDR2 SASEGT. Trimming took 7 bases from V and 4 from J; bases not matched to a gene: 5.